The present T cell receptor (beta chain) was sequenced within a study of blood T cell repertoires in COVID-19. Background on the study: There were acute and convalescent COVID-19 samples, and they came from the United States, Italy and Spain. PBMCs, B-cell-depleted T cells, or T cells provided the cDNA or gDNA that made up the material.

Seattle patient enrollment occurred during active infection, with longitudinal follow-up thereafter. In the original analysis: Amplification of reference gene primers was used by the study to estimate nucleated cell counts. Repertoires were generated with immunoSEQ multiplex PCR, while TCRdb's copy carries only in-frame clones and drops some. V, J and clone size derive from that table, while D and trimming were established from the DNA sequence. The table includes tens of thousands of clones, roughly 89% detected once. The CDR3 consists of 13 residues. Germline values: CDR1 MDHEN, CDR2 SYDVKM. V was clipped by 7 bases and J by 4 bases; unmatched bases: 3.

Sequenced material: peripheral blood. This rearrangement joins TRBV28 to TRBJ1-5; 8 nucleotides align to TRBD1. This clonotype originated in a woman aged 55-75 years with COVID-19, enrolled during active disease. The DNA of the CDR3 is TGTGCCAGCACCCGGACAGGGAATCAGCCCCAGCATTTT. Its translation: CASTRTGNQPQHF.